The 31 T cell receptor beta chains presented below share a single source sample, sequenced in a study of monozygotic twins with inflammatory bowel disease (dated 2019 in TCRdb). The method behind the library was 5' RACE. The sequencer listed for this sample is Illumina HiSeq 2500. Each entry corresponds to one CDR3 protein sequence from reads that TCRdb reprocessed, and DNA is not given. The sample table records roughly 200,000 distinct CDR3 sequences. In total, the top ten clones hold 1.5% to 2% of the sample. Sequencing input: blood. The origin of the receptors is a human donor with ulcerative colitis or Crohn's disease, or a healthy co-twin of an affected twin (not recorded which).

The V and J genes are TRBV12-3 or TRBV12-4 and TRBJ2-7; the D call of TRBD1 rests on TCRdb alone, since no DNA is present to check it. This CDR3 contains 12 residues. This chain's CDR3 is CASSLRGYEQYF.

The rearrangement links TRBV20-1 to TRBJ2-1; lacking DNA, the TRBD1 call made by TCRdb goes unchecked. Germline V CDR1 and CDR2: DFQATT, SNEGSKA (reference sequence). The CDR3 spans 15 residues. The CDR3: CSANGRGAAYNEQFF.

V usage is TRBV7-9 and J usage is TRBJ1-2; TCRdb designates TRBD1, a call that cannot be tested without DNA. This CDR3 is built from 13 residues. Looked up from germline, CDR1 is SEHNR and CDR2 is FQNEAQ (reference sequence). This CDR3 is CASSSQGVDGYTF.

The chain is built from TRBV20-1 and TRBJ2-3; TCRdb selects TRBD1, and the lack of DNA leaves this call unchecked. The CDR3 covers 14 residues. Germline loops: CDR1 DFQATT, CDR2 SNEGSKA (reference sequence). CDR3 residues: CSAREGGSTDTQYF.

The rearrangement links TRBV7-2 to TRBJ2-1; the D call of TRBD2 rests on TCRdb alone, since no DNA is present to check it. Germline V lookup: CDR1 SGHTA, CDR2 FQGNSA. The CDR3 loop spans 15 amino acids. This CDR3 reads CASSSYGLGLDEQFF.

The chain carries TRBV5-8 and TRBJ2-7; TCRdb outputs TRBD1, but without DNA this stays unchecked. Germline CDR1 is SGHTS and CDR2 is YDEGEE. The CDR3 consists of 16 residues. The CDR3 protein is CASSFRRGGLSYEQYF.

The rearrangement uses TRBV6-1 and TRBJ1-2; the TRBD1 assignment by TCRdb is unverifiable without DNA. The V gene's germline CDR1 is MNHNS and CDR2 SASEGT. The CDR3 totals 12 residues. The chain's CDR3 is CASSITGDGYTF.

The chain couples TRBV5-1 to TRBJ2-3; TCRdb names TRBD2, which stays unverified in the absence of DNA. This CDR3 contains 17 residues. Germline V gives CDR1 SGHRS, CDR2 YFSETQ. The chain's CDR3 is CASSLNPSGDRTDTQYF. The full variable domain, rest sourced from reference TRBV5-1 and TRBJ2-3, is KAGVTQTPRYLIKTRGQQVTLSCSPISGHRSVSWYQQTPGQGLQFLFEYFSETQRNKGNFPGRFSGRQFSNSRSEMNVSTLELGDSALYLCASSLNPSGDRTDTQYFGPGTRLTVL.

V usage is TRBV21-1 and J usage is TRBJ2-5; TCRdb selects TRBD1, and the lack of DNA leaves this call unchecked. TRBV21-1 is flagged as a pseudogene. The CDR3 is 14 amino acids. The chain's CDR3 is CASGSGGFQETQYF.

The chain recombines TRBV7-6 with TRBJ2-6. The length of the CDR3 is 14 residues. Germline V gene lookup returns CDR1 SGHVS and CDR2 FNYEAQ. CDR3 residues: CASSLVLGANVLTF.

CDR3 sequence: CASSRGWGVAYEQYF. The chain uses TRBV5-1 and TRBJ2-7; the D gene TCRdb calls, TRBD1, cannot be checked with no DNA. The germline V gene has CDR1 SGHRS and CDR2 YFSETQ. This CDR3 contains 15 residues.

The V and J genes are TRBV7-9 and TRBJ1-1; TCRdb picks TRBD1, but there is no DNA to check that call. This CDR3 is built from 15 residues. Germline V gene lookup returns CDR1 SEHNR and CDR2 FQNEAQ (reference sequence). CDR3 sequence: CASSSLQGADTEAFF.

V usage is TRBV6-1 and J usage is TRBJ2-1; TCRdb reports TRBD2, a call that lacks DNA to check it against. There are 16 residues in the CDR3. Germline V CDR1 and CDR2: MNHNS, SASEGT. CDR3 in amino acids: CASSEAGARSYNEQFF.

The CDR3 loop reads CASSLRVYNEQFF. The V and J genes are TRBV12-3 or TRBV12-4 and TRBJ2-1. The CDR3 is 13 residues long.

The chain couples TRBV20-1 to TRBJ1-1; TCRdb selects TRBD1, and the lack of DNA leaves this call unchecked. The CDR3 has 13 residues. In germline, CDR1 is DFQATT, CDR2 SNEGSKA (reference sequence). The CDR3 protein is CSARGDRVTEAFF.

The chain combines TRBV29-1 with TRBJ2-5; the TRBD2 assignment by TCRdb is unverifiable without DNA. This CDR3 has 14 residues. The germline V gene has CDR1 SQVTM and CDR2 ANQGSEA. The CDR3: CSVVEGRRGETQYF.

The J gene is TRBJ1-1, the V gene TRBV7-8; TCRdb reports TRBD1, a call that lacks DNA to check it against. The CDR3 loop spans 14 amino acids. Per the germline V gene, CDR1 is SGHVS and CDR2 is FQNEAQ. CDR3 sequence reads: CASSSDRGNTEAFF.

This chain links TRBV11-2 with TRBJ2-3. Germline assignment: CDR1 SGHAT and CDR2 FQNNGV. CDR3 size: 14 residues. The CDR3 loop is CASSSDRAADTQYF.

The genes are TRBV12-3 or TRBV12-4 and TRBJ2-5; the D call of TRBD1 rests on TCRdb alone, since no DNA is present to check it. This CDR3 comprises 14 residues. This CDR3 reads CASTPRGGQETQYF.

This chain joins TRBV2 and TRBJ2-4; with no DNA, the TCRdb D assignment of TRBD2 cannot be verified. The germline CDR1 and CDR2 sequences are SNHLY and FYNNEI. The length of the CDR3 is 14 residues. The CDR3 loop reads CASIRRPDKNIQYF.

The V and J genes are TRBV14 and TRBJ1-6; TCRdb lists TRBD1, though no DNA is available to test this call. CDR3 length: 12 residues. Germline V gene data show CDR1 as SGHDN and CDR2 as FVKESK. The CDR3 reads CASSEGGSPLHF. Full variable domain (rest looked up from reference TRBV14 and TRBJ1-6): EAGVTQFPSHSVIEKGQTVTLRCDPISGHDNLYWYRRVMGKEIKFLLHFVKESKQDESGMPNNRFLAERTGGTYSTLKVQPAELEDSGVYFCASSEGGSPLHFGNGTRLTVT.

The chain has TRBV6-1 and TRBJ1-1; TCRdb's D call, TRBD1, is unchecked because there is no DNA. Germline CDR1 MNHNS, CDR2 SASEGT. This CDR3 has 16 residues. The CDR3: CASSEGVEGVWTEAFF.

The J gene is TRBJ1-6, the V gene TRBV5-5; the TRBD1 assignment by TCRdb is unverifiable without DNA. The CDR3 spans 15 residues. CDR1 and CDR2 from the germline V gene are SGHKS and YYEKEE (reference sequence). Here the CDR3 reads CASSLLGQGASPLHF. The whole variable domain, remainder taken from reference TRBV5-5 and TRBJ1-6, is DAGVTQSPTHLIKTRGQQVTLRCSPISGHKSVSWYQQVLGQGPQFIFQYYEKEERGRGNFPDRFSARQFPNYSSELNVNALLLGDSALYLCASSLLGQGASPLHFGNGTRLTVT.

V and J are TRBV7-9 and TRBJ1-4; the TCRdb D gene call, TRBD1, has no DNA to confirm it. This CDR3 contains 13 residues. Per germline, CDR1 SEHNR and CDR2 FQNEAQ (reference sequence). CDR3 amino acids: CASSLVDRGLLFF.

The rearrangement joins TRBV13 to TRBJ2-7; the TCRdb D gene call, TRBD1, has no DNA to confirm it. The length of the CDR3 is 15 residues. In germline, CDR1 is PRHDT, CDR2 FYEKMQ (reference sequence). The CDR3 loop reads CASSWFGGLPGAQYF.

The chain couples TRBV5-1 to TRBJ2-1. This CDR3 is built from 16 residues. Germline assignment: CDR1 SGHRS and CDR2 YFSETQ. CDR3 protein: CASSLAPSGIYNEQFF. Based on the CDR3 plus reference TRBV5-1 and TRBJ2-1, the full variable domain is KAGVTQTPRYLIKTRGQQVTLSCSPISGHRSVSWYQQTPGQGLQFLFEYFSETQRNKGNFPGRFSGRQFSNSRSEMNVSTLELGDSALYLCASSLAPSGIYNEQFFGPGTRLTVL.

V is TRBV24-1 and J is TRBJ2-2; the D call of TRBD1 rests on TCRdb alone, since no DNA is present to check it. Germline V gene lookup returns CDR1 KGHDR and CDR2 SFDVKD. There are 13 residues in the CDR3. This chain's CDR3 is CATGGASTGELFF.

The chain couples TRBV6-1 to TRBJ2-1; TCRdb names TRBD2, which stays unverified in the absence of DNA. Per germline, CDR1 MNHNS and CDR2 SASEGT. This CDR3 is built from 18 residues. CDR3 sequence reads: CASTPIGFGRGVNDEQFF.

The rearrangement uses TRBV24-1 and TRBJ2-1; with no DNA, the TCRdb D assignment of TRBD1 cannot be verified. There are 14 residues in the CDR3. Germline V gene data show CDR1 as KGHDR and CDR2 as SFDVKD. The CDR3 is CATGIGRGPNEQFF.

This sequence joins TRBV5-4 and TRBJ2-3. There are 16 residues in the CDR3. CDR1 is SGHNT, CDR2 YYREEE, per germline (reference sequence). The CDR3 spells CASSLGITPSTDTQYF.

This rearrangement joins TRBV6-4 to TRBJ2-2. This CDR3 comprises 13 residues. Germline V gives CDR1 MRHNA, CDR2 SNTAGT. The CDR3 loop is CASSAKNTGELFF.